This TCR beta chain was sequenced during a study of blood T cell repertoires in COVID-19. Study in general: Donors in the United States, Italy and Spain gave samples during acute or convalescent COVID-19. T cells, B-cell-depleted T cells, or PBMCs provided the cDNA or gDNA that served as material.

The V end lost 3 bases, the J end lost 3 bases, and 8 bases lay between the germline ends. The CDR3 consists of 13 residues. CDR1 and CDR2 from the germline V gene are SNHLY and FYNNEI. Authors' processing steps: Reference gene primer amplification in the assay estimated nucleated cell counts. Method: immunoSEQ multiplex PCR; TCRdb's copy keeps in-frame clones and lacks some. Clone size and the V and J calls come from that table; the DNA yielded D and trimming. The table includes fewer than 75,000 clones, about nine tenths detected once. Sequencing was done on a sample of peripheral blood. The chain joins TRBV2 to TRBJ1-1; D unresolved. This sequence originates from a man aged 50 to 60 with active COVID-19. CDR3 sequence (DNA): TGTGCCAGCAGTGAGCTTGAGGACACTGAAGCTTTCTTT. As protein: CASSELEDTEAFF.